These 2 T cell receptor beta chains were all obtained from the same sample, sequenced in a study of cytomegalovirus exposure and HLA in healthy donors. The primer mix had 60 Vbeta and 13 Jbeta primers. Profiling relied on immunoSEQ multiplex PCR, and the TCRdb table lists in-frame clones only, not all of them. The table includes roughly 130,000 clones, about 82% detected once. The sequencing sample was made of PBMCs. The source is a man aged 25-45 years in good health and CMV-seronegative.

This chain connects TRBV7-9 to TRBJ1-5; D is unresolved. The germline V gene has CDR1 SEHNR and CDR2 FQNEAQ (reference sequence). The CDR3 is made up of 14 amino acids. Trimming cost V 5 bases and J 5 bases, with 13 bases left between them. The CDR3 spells CASSKPGADQPQHF. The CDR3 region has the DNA TGTGCCAGCAGCAAACCAGGCGCCGATCAGCCCCAGCATTTT.

The CDR3 region is CASSFDRASTEAFF. The CDR3 coding sequence is TGTGCCAGCAGCTTCGACAGGGCGAGTACTGAAGCTTTCTTT. This rearrangement joins TRBV5-4 to TRBJ1-1; 7 bases fit TRBD1. The trim removed 2 bases at V and 5 bases at J, leaving 6 bases unmatched. Germline V gene lookup returns CDR1 SGHNT and CDR2 YYREEE (reference sequence). This CDR3 spans 14 amino acids.